The 5 T cell receptor beta chains listed next were all sequenced from one sample in a study of shared clonotypes between healthy human individuals. Method: immunoSEQ multiplex PCR; TCRdb's copy keeps in-frame clones and lacks some. This table has under 1,100,000 clones, about 70% appearing once. The sequencing sample was made of memory CD4+ T cells sorted from blood. The subset is: CD45RA-negative fraction. These receptors were obtained from a man aged 18 to 30 in good health.

This clone was recorded only once. J is TRBJ2-5 and V is TRBV18; no clear D gene. The CDR3 contains 13 residues. The germline V and J ends were trimmed by 2 bases and 10 bases, with 14 bases remaining between them. From germline, CDR1 is KGHSH and CDR2 LQKENI. The CDR3 DNA is TGTGCCAGCTCACCAGGACCTTTTGAGGTCCAGTACTTC. Its translation is CASSPGPFEVQYF. Drawing the rest from reference TRBV18 and TRBJ2-5, the complete variable domain is NAGVMQNPRHLVRRRGQEARLRCSPMKGHSHVYWYRQLPEEGLKFMVYLQKENIIDESGMPKERFSAEFPKEGPSILRIQQVVRGDSAAYFCASSPGPFEVQYFGPGTRLLVL.

The chain carries TRBV6-1 and TRBJ2-7; a possible D gene is TRBD2 (6 bases). V lost 6 bases and J lost 4, with 16 bases in between. Germline-derived CDR1 and CDR2 are MNHNS and SASEGT. CDR3 size: 14 residues. For the CDR3, the DNA is TGTGCCAGCAGACAGATAGCGGAAGCATACGAGCAGTACTTC. This encodes CASRQIAEAYEQYF.

This clone was seen more than once but under ten times. The same CDR3 is also encoded by other DNA sequences in this sample. This chain connects TRBV29-1 to TRBJ1-2, with TRBD1 as a possible D gene (5 bases). The CDR3 loop spans 12 amino acids. Germline loops: CDR1 SQVTM, CDR2 ANQGSEA. V was clipped by 4 bases and J by 4 bases, with 10 bases between them. CDR3 DNA sequence: TGCAGCGTTGCAGGGACGGCCTATGGCTACACCTTC. Its protein is CSVAGTAYGYTF.

The chain links TRBV5-6 to TRBJ2-1; no reliable D call. V was clipped by 1 base and J by 8 bases, with 19 bases between them. This CDR3 is 16 amino acids long. In germline, CDR1 is SGHDT, CDR2 YYEEEE. This chain's CDR3 is CASSLIRLDGLDEQFF. CDR3 DNA sequence: TGTGCCAGCAGCTTGATTCGTCTGGACGGCTTGGATGAGCAGTTCTTC.

The V gene is TRBV10-3, the J gene TRBJ1-2; the D is unclear. This CDR3 contains 13 residues. Germline V CDR1 and CDR2: ENHRY, SYGVKD. Between the trimmed V and J ends, which lost 7 bases and 0 bases, there was a span of 9 bases. The CDR3 is CAITVDPNYGYTF. The CDR3 nucleotides are TGTGCCATCACGGTCGATCCTAACTATGGCTACACCTTC.